Reported below is one TCR beta chain. Sequencing was performed with immunoSEQ multiplex PCR; in TCRdb, only in-frame clones are kept and a portion is missing. The sample has roughly 12,000 clones; 63% are singletons. The data belong to a study of T cells in tumors after PD-1 blockade. Study context: No patient had prior checkpoint blockade, systemic immunosuppression, or radiotherapy within 4 weeks.

Germline V gene data show CDR1 as MNHEY and CDR2 as SVGAGI. The V segment lost 5 bases and the J segment 4 bases; nucleotides outside the gene matches: 5. The length of the CDR3 is 15 residues. The sample consisted of tumor tissue, taken before anti-PD-1 treatment. This sequence was found in a human donor with basal cell carcinoma. The chain uses TRBV6-5 and TRBJ2-6, with TRBD1 identical over 7 bases. CDR3 in DNA: TGTGCCAGCAGTACTGGGACAGCGGGGGCCAACGTCCTGACTTTC. It translates to CASSTGTAGANVLTF.